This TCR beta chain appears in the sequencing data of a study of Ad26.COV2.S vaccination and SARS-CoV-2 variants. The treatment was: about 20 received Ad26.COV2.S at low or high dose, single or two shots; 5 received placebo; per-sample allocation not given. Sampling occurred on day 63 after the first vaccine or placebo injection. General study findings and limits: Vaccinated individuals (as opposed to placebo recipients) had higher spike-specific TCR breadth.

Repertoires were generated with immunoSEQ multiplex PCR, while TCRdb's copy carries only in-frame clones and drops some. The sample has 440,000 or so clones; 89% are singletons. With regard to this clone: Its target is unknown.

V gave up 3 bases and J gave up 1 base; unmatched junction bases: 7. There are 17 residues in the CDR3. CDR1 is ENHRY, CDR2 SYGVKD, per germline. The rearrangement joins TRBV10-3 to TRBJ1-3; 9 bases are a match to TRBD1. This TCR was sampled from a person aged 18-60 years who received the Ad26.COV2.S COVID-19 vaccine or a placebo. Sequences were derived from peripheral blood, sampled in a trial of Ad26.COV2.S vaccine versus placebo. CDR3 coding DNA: TGTGCCATCAGTGACCGGACAGGGGAAGTTTCTGGAAACACCATATATTTT. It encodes CAISDRTGEVSGNTIYF.